Following are 9 T cell receptor beta chains from one sample sequenced in a study of cytomegalovirus exposure and HLA in healthy donors. PCR amplification relied on 60 Vbeta primers (plus 13 Jbeta primers). Produced via immunoSEQ multiplex PCR; TCRdb's table is partial and in-frame only. Of roughly 100,000 clones listed, over 8% are singletons. The sequencing sample was made of PBMCs. The source of these receptors is a man aged 45-65 years in good health and CMV-seropositive.

This clone was seen only a few times. The chain couples TRBV30 to TRBJ2-7; D gene unclear. This CDR3 has 13 amino acids. The germline V gene has CDR1 GTSNPN and CDR2 SVGIG (reference sequence). The V end lost 1 base, the J end lost 3 bases, and 10 bases lay between the germline ends. The CDR3 DNA follows: TGTGCCTGGAGTGATTTACCGGTCTACGAGCAGTACTTC. The encoded protein is CAWSDLPVYEQYF.

This clone has only a few counts. This chain joins TRBV7-6 and TRBJ2-5, with D unclear. The DNA end favors TRBJ2-7, so the J call may be wrong. Germline CDR1 is SGHVS and CDR2 is FNYEAQ. The CDR3 has 12 amino acids. The CDR3 nucleotides are TGTGCCAGCAGCTTACTTCCCCACGAGCAGTACTTC. Its protein product is CASSLLPHEQYF.

The V and J genes are TRBV6-5 and TRBJ1-2, with 7 bases fitting TRBD1. The CDR3 totals 15 residues. Germline loops: CDR1 MNHEY, CDR2 SVGAGI. With 2 bases clipped from V and 4 bases from J, the junction kept 7 bases outside the gene matches. The CDR3 sequence is CASSYLDRAPYGYTF. The CDR3 DNA follows: TGTGCCAGCAGTTACCTAGACAGGGCCCCCTATGGCTACACCTTC.

In this sample, this clone turned up many times. The chain combines TRBV9 with TRBJ2-7, with 7 positions matching TRBD2. J gave up 0 bases and V 6 bases, and 12 bases lay outside the gene matches. This CDR3 contains 16 residues. CDR1 is SGDLS, CDR2 YYNGEE, per germline. The CDR3 protein is CASIPRGGGSSYEQYF. The CDR3, as DNA: TGTGCCAGCATCCCGAGGGGAGGCGGGAGCTCCTACGAGCAGTACTTC.

This clone was counted a few times. V gene TRBV20-1 combines with J gene TRBJ2-1, with a possible D match to TRBD2 (5 bases). V lost 8 bases, J lost 8 bases, and 13 bases lay in between. Germline-derived CDR1 and CDR2 are DFQATT and SNEGSKA (reference sequence). This CDR3 is 11 amino acids long. This CDR3 reads CSPLAGYEQFF. CDR3 nucleotide sequence: TGCAGTCCTCTAGCTGGTTATGAGCAGTTCTTC.

This chain joins TRBV27 and TRBJ1-1, with D unresolved. V was shortened by 0 bases and J by 0 bases, with 8 bases between the two germline ends. The CDR3 consists of 15 residues. The germline CDR1 and CDR2 sequences are MNHEY and SMNVEV (reference sequence). CDR3 residues: CASSLSSGVNTEAFF. As DNA, the CDR3 is TGTGCCAGCAGTTTATCTTCCGGGGTGAACACTGAAGCTTTCTTT.

The V gene is TRBV27, the J gene TRBJ1-5; 8 bases map to TRBD1. CDR3 length: 15 residues. Germline CDR1 MNHEY, CDR2 SMNVEV (reference sequence). V shed 3 bases and J 6 bases; nucleotides not matched to a gene: 7. The CDR3 sequence is CASSLRQGNSQPQHF. CDR3 nucleotides: TGTGCCAGCAGTTTGCGACAGGGGAACAGTCAGCCCCAGCATTTT.

The gene calls are TRBV18 and TRBJ2-2; the D gene is possibly TRBD2 (7 bases). Trimming cost V 6 bases and J 2 bases, with 16 bases left between them. The germline gives CDR1 KGHSH, CDR2 LQKENI. CDR3 length: 16 residues. CDR3 DNA: TGTGCCAGCTCCCCAATAGGGGGGGCTAACACCGGGGAGCTGTTTTTT. Its protein product is CASSPIGGANTGELFF.

This clone has just a few counts. The chain uses TRBV5-6 and TRBJ2-3; D possibly corresponds to TRBD2 (6 bases). CDR1 SGHDT and CDR2 YYEEEE come from the germline V gene. Trimming removed 0 bases at V and 0 bases at J, with 11 bases between. The CDR3 loop spans 16 amino acids. In nucleotides, the CDR3 is TGTGCCAGCAGCTTGGCCGGGACTTCTAGCACAGATACGCAGTATTTT. Its protein product is CASSLAGTSSTDTQYF.